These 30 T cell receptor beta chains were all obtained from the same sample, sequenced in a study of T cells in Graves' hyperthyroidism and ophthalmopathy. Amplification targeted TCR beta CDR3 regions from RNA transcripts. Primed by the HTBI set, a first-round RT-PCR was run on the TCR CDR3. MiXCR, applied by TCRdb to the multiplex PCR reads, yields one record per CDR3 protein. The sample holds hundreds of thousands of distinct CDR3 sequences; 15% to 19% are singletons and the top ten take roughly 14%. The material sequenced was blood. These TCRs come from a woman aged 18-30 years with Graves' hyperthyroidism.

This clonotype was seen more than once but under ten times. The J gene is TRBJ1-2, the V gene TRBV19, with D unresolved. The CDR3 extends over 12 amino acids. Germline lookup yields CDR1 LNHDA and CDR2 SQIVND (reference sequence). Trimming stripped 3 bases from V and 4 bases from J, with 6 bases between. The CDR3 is CASSIQPYGYTF. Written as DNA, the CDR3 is TGTGCCAGTAGTATCCAGCCCTATGGCTACACCTTC.

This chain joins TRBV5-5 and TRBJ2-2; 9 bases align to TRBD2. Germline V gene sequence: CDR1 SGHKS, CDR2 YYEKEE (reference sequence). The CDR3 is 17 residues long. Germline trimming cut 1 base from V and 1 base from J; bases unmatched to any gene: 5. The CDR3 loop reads CASSLFSGRMNTGELFF. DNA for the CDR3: TGTGCCAGCAGCTTGTTTAGCGGGAGAATGAACACCGGGGAGCTGTTTTTT. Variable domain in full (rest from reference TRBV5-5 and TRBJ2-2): DAGVTQSPTHLIKTRGQQVTLRCSPISGHKSVSWYQQVLGQGPQFIFQYYEKEERGRGNFPDRFSARQFPNYSSELNVNALLLGDSALYLCASSLFSGRMNTGELFFGEGSRLTVL.

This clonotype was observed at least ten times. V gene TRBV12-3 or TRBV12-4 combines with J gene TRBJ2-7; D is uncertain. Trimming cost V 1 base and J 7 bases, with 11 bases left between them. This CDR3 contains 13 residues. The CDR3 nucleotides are TGTGCCAGCAGTTTAGGGGTCAAAAGAGAGCAGTACTTC. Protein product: CASSLGVKREQYF.

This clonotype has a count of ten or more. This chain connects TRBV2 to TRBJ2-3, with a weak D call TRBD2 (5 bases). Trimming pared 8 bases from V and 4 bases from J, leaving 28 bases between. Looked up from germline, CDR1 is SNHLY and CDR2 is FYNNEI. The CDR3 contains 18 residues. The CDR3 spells CASPGKEVDGVSPDTQYF. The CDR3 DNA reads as TGTGCCAGCCCCGGAAAGGAGGTTGATGGAGTTAGTCCAGATACGCAGTATTTT. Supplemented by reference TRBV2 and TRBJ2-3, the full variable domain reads EPEVTQTPSHQVTQMGQEVILRCVPISNHLYFYWYRQILGQKVEFLVSFYNNEISEKSEIFDDQFSVERPDGSNFTLKIRSTKLEDSAMYFCASPGKEVDGVSPDTQYFGPGTRLTVL.

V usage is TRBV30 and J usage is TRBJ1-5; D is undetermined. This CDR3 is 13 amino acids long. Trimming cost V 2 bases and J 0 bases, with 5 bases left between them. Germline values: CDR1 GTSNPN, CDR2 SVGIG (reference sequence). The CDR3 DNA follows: TGTGCCTGGAGTACGTATAGCAATCAGCCCCAGCATTTT. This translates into CAWSTYSNQPQHF.

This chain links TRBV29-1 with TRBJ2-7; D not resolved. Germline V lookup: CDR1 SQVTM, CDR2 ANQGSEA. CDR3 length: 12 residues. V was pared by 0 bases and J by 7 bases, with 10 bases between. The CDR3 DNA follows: TGCAGCGTTGAAGATACGAGATGGGAGCAGTACTTC. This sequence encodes CSVEDTRWEQYF.

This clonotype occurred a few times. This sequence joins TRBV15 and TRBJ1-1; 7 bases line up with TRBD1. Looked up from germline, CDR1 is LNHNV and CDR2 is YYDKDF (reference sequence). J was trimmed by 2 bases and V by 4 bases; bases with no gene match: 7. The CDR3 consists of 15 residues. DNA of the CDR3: TGTGCCACCAGCATCTCGGGACAGACAAACACTGAAGCTTTCTTT. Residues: CATSISGQTNTEAFF.

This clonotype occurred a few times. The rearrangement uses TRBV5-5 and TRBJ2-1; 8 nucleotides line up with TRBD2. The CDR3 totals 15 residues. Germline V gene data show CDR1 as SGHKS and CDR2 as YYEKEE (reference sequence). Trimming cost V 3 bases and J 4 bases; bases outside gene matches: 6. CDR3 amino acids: CASSSGLAGYNEQFF. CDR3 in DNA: TGTGCCAGCAGCTCAGGACTAGCAGGTTACAATGAGCAGTTCTTC.

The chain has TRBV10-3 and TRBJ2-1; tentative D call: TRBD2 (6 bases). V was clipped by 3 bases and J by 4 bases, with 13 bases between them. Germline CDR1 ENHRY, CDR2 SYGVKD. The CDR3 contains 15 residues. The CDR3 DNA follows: TGTGCCATCAGTGAAGGAGGGGCTGGGTACAATGAGCAGTTCTTC. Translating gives CAISEGGAGYNEQFF.

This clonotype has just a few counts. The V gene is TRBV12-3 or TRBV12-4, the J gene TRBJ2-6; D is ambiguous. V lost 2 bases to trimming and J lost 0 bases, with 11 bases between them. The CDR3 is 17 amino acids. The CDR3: CASSLRLLSSGANVLTF. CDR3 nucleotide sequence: TGTGCCAGCAGTTTACGGCTCCTCAGCTCTGGGGCCAACGTCCTGACTTTC.

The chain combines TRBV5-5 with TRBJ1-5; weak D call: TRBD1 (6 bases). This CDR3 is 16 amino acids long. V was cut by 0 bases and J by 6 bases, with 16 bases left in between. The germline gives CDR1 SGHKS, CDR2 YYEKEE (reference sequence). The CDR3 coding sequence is TGTGCCAGCAGCTTGGCTTTTCGGCAGGGGACTCAGCCCCAGCATTTT. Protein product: CASSLAFRQGTQPQHF.

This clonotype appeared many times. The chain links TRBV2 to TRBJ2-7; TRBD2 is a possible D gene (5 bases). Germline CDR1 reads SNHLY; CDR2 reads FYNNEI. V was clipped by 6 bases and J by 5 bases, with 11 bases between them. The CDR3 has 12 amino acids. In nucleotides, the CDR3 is TGTGCCAGCAGCGGGGATCATCACGAGCAGTACTTC. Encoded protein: CASSGDHHEQYF.

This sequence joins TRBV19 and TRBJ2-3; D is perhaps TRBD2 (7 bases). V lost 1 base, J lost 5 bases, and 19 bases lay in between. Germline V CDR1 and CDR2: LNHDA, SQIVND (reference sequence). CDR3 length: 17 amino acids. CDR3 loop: CASSIVGGERLEDTQYF. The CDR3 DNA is TGTGCCAGTAGTATAGTAGGGGGGGAGAGGTTGGAAGATACGCAGTATTTT.

In nucleotides, the CDR3 is TGCAGTGCTGTCGTTTTGACTAGCGGGGCTAGCGAGCAGTACTTC. Protein: CSAVVLTSGASEQYF. The chain uses TRBV20-1 and TRBJ2-7, with TRBD2 matching 11 bases. Germline assignment: CDR1 DFQATT and CDR2 SNEGSKA (reference sequence). The CDR3 contains 15 residues. The junction had 12 bases not matched to a gene; V was cut back by 5 bases and J by 6 bases.

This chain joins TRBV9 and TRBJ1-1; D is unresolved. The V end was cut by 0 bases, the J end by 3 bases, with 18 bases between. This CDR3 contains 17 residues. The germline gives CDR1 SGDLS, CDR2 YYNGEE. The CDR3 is CASSVGLRPREDTEAFF. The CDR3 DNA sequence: TGTGCCAGCAGCGTAGGATTACGTCCCCGGGAGGACACTGAAGCTTTCTTT.

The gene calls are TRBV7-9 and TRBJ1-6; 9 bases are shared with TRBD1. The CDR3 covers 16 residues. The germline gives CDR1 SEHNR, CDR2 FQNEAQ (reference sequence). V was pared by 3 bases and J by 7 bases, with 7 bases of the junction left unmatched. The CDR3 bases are TGTGCCAGCAGCTTTTGGACCGGGACAGGGAATTCACCCCTCCACTTT. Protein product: CASSFWTGTGNSPLHF.

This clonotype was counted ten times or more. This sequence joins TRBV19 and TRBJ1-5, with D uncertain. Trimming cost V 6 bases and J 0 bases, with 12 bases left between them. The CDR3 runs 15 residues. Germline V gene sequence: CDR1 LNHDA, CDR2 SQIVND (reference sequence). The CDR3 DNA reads TGTGCCAGTAGCTTTGGACGGAATAGCAATCAGCCCCAGCATTTT. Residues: CASSFGRNSNQPQHF.

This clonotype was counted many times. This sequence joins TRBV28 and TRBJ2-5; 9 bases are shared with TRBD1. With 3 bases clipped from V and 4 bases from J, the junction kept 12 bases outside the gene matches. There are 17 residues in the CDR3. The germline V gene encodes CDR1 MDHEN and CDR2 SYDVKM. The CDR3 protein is CASSFGSRTGAVETQYF. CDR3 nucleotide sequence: TGTGCCAGCAGTTTTGGATCCCGGACAGGGGCCGTAGAGACCCAGTACTTC.

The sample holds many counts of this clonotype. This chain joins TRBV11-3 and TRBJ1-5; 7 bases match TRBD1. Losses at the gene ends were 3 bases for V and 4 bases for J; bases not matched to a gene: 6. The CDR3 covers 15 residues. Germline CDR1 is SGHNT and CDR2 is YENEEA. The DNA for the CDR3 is TGTGCCAGCAGCTTGGGGGACAGATGTAATCAGCCCCAGCATTTT. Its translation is CASSLGDRCNQPQHF.

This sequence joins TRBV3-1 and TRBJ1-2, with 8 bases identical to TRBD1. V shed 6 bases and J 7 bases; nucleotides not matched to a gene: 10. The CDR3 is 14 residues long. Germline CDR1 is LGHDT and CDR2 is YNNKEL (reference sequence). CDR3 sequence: CASSRRTGRGGYTF. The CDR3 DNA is TGTGCCAGCAGTCGAAGGACAGGGAGGGGTGGCTACACCTTC. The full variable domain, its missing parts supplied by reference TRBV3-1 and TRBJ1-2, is DTAVSQTPKYLVTQMGNDKSIKCEQNLGHDTMYWYKQDSKKFLKIMFSYNNKELIINETVPNRFSPKSPDKAHLNLHINSLELGDSAVYFCASSRRTGRGGYTFGSGTRLTVV.

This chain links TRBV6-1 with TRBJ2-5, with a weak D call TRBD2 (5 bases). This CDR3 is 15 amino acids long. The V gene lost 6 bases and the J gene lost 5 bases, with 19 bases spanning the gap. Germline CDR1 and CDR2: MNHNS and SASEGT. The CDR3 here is CASSPTRVLGETQYF. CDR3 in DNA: TGTGCCAGCAGCCCCACGAGGGTATTAGGGGAGACCCAGTACTTC.

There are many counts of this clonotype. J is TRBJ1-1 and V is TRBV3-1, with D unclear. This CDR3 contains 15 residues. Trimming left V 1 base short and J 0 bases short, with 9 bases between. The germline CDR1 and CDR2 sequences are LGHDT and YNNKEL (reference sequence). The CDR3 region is CASSQGWPMNTEAFF. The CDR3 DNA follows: TGTGCCAGCAGCCAAGGGTGGCCGATGAACACTGAAGCTTTCTTT.

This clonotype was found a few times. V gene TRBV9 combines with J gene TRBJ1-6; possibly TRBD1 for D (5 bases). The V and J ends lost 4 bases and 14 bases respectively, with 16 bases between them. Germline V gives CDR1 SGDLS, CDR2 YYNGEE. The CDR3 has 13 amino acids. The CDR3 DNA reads TGTGCCAGCAGCTTAGGGTGGGAAGGGGCCCTCCACTTT. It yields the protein CASSLGWEGALHF. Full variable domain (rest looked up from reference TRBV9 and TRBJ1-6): DSGVTQTPKHLITATGQRVTLRCSPRSGDLSVYWYQQSLDQGLQFLIQYYNGEERAKGNILERFSAQQFPDLHSELNLSSLELGDSALYFCASSLGWEGALHFGNGTRLTVT.

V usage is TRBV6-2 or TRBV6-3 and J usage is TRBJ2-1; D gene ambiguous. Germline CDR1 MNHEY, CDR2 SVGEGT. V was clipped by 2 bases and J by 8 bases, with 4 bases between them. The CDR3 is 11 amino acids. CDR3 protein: CASSYLDEQFF. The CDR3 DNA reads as TGTGCCAGCAGTTACCTTGATGAGCAGTTCTTC.

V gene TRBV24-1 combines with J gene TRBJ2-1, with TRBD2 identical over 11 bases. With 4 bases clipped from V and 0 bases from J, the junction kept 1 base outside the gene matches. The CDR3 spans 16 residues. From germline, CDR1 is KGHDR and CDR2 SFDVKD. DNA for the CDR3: TGTGCCACCAGTGACCTAGCGGGAGGCTCCTACAATGAGCAGTTCTTC. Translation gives CATSDLAGGSYNEQFF.

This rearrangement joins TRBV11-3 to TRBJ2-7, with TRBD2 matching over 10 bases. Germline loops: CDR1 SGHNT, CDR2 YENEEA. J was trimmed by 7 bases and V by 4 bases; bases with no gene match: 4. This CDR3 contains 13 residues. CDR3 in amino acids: CASSYTAGGEQYF. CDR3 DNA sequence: TGTGCCAGCAGCTACACAGCGGGAGGGGAGCAGTACTTC.

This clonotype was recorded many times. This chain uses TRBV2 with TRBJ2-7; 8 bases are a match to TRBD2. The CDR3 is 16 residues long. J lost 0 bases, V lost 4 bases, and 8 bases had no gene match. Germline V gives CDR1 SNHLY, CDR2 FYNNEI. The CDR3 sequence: CASSGSAGGRSYEQYF. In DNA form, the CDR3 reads TGTGCCAGCAGTGGGTCTGCGGGAGGCCGCTCCTACGAGCAGTACTTC. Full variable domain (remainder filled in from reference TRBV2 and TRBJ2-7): EPEVTQTPSHQVTQMGQEVILRCVPISNHLYFYWYRQILGQKVEFLVSFYNNEISEKSEIFDDQFSVERPDGSNFTLKIRSTKLEDSAMYFCASSGSAGGRSYEQYFGPGTRLTVT.

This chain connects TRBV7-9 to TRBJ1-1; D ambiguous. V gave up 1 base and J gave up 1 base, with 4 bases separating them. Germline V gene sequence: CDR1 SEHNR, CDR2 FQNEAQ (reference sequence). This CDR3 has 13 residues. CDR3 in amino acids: CASSLETNTEAFF. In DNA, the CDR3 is TGTGCCAGCAGCTTAGAAACGAACACTGAAGCTTTCTTT.

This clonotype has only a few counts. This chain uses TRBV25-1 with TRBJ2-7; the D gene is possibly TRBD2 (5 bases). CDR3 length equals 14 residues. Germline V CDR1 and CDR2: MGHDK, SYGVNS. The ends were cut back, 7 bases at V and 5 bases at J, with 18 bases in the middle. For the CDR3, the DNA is TGTGCCAGCACAAGTCTCGGGAATCGGGACGAGCAGTACTTC. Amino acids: CASTSLGNRDEQYF.

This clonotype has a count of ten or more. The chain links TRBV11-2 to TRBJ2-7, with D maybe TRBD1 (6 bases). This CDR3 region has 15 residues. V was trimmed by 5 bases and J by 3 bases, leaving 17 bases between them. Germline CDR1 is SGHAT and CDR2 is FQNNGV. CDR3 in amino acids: CASSLWTDPFYEQYF. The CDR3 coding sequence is TGTGCCAGCAGCCTATGGACAGATCCCTTCTACGAGCAGTACTTC. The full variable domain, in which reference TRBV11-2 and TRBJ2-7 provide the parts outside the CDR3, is EAGVAQSPRYKIIEKRQSVAFWCNPISGHATLYWYQQILGQGPKLLIQFQNNGVVDDSQLPKDRFSAERLKGVDSTLKIQPAKLEDSAVYLCASSLWTDPFYEQYFGPGTRLTVT.